This T cell receptor beta chain derives from a study of cytomegalovirus exposure and HLA in healthy donors. Repertoires were generated with immunoSEQ multiplex PCR, while TCRdb's copy carries only in-frame clones and drops some. The profile shows more than 250,000 clones, about nine tenths of them singletons. Broader study findings: Generally TCR sequences proved uncommon, though certain public TCRs appeared in numerous donors.

The count of this clone is one. Its antigen is not known. CDR1 and CDR2 from the germline V gene are SGDLS and YYNGEE. The V end was cut by 1 base, the J end by 6 bases, with 14 bases between. This CDR3 spans 15 amino acids. The sequencing sample was made of PBMCs. The chain is built from TRBV9 and TRBJ2-1; tentative D call: TRBD2 (7 bases). This receptor was obtained from a woman between 18 and 29 years old in good health and CMV-seronegative. The CDR3 loop is CASSVLAGAGNEQFF. The CDR3 DNA follows: TGTGCCAGCAGCGTATTGGCGGGGGCAGGCAATGAGCAGTTCTTC.